One T cell receptor beta chain is described in this entry. No antigen is known for it. This specimen includes other DNA sequences encoding the same CDR3. CDR1 and CDR2 (germline): SGHRS, YFSETQ. The length of the CDR3 is 14 residues. J was trimmed by 1 base and V by 0 bases; bases with no gene match: 0. The data belong to a study of PD-1 blockade in classical Hodgkin lymphoma. Study findings and constraints: Only CD4+ TCR diversity, not CD8+, had risen significantly by C4D1.

The time point denotes: cycle 4 day 1 (C4D1), after more than 5 weeks of nivolumab. Every patient experienced relapse after autologous stem cell transplantation, and brentuximab vedotin exposure varied. Magnetic negative selection served to purify CD4+ T cells out of PBMCs that had been thawed. Data came from immunoSEQ multiplex PCR; TCRdb stores just in-frame clones and leaves some out. The sample gives almost 30,000 clones, around 80% of which show up once; approximately 0.62% is in the top ten. The chain uses TRBV5-1 and TRBJ1-2, with 7 nucleotides matching TRBD1. The sequencing here drew on CD4+ T cells from blood, taken before the fourth cycle of nivolumab. This sequence was found in a human donor with classical Hodgkin lymphoma. The CDR3 DNA follows: TGCGCCAGCAGCTTGGGACAGGGTAACTATGGCTACACCTTC. This sequence encodes CASSLGQGNYGYTF.